These T cell receptor beta chains were read from a single sample in a study of Graves' ophthalmopathy and Graves' hyperthyroidism. TCRdb redid the calling of the multiplex PCR reads with MiXCR, one entry per CDR3 protein. Of under 800,000 distinct CDR3 sequences listed, 20% to 25% were seen once; the top ten hold 7.1%. Sequencing was performed on peripheral blood. The receptors here all came from a woman aged 18 to 35 with stable Graves' hyperthyroidism. Some clones in this sample may be carry-over from other donors' samples. The CDR3 runs from the conserved cysteine through the conserved F or W. A D gene is named only where the DNA matches it firmly. Clone size is not always given. Where it is, it says once, few, many or a class for expanded clones.

v_call: TRBV20-1
d_call: TRBD2
cdr3_length: 13
clone_size: -
j_call: TRBJ2-7
cdr3_aa: CSAFLAGSYEQYF
cdr3_nt: TGCAGTGCTTTCTTAGCGGGTTCCTACGAGCAGTACTTC

v_call: TRBV4-1
d_call: -
cdr3_length: 16
clone_size: -
j_call: TRBJ2-5
cdr3_aa: CASSQDNGQNRETQYF
cdr3_nt: TGCGCCAGCAGCCAAGATAATGGCCAGAACCGAGAGACCCAGTACTTC

v_call: TRBV20-1
d_call: TRBD2
cdr3_length: 17
clone_size: few
j_call: TRBJ2-7
cdr3_aa: CSARDPTSGWSSYEQYF
cdr3_nt: TGCAGTGCTAGAGATCCTACTAGCGGGTGGAGCTCCTACGAGCAGTACTTC

v_call: TRBV20-1
d_call: TRBD1
cdr3_length: 15
clone_size: few
j_call: TRBJ2-2
cdr3_aa: CSATDQGANTGELFF
cdr3_nt: TGCAGTGCTACCGATCAGGGGGCGAACACCGGGGAGCTGTTTTTT

v_call: TRBV7-9
d_call: TRBD2
cdr3_length: 15
clone_size: few
j_call: TRBJ2-5
cdr3_aa: CASSHLAGAQETQYF
cdr3_nt: TGTGCCAGCAGCCACCTAGCGGGGGCCCAAGAGACCCAGTACTTC

v_call: TRBV19
d_call: -
cdr3_length: 12
clone_size: many
j_call: TRBJ1-2
cdr3_aa: CASSVGRDGYTF
cdr3_nt: TGTGCCAGTAGTGTGGGGAGAGACGGCTACACCTTC

v_call: TRBV19
d_call: -
cdr3_length: 16
clone_size: many
j_call: TRBJ1-2
cdr3_aa: CASSSRSDASFYGYTF
cdr3_nt: TGTGCCAGTAGTTCACGATCGGATGCCTCCTTCTATGGCTACACCTTC

v_call: TRBV19
d_call: -
cdr3_length: 20
clone_size: many
j_call: TRBJ1-1
cdr3_aa: CASSLWGLAGAGSMNTEAFF
cdr3_nt: TGTGCCAGTAGTTTGTGGGGCCTCGCCGGCGCAGGAAGCATGAACACTGAAGCTTTCTTT

v_call: TRBV12-3/TRBV12-4
d_call: -
cdr3_length: 12
clone_size: -
j_call: TRBJ1-5
cdr3_aa: CASSFADQPQHF
cdr3_nt: TGTGCCAGCAGTTTCGCGGATCAGCCCCAGCATTTT

v_call: TRBV7-8
d_call: -
cdr3_length: 17
clone_size: -
j_call: TRBJ1-5
cdr3_aa: CASSPKGPLDSNQPQHF
cdr3_nt: TGTGCCAGCAGCCCTAAGGGGCCCCTCGATAGCAATCAGCCCCAGCATTTT

v_call: TRBV12-3/TRBV12-4
d_call: TRBD2
cdr3_length: 14
clone_size: many
j_call: TRBJ2-7
cdr3_aa: CASRSGGGGYEQYF
cdr3_nt: TGTGCCAGCAGGTCCGGGGGGGGCGGGTACGAGCAGTACTTC

v_call: TRBV5-5
d_call: -
cdr3_length: 16
clone_size: few
j_call: TRBJ1-5
cdr3_aa: CASSLYEVGGNQPQHF
cdr3_nt: TGTGCCAGCAGCTTGTACGAGGTCGGGGGCAATCAGCCCCAGCATTTT

v_call: TRBV11-2
d_call: -
cdr3_length: 16
clone_size: few
j_call: TRBJ2-7
cdr3_aa: CASSLWMANVISEQYF
cdr3_nt: TGTGCCAGCAGCTTATGGATGGCAAACGTCATATCGGAGCAGTACTTC

v_call: TRBV6-5
d_call: -
cdr3_length: 16
clone_size: once
j_call: TRBJ1-2
cdr3_aa: CASSYSPFYGGRGYTF
cdr3_nt: TGTGCCAGCAGTTACTCGCCCTTCTACGGGGGCAGGGGCTACACCTTC

v_call: TRBV4-1
d_call: -
cdr3_length: 15
clone_size: many
j_call: TRBJ1-5
cdr3_aa: CASSQEPGGNQPQHF
cdr3_nt: TGCGCCAGCAGCCAAGAACCAGGGGGCAATCAGCCCCAGCATTTT

v_call: TRBV28
d_call: -
cdr3_length: 17
clone_size: many
j_call: TRBJ1-1
cdr3_aa: CASSAAFTGFMNTEAFF
cdr3_nt: TGTGCCAGCAGTGCAGCTTTTACAGGGTTCATGAACACTGAAGCTTTCTTT

v_call: TRBV20-1
d_call: -
cdr3_length: 14
clone_size: many
j_call: TRBJ1-1
cdr3_aa: CSANPGTMNTEAFF
cdr3_nt: TGCAGTGCTAACCCTGGGACCATGAACACTGAAGCTTTCTTT

v_call: TRBV11-2
d_call: TRBD2
cdr3_length: 16
clone_size: many
j_call: TRBJ2-7
cdr3_aa: CASSQFWLAGDYEQYF
cdr3_nt: TGTGCCAGCAGCCAATTCTGGCTAGCGGGGGACTACGAGCAGTACTTC

v_call: TRBV28
d_call: TRBD1
cdr3_length: 20
clone_size: many
j_call: TRBJ1-5
cdr3_aa: CASSLWLWRDRGRGNQPQHF
cdr3_nt: TGTGCCAGCAGTTTATGGCTCTGGAGGGACAGGGGGCGAGGCAATCAGCCCCAGCATTTT

v_call: TRBV6-1
d_call: -
cdr3_length: 16
clone_size: many
j_call: TRBJ1-5
cdr3_aa: CASRPQGRISNQPQHF
cdr3_nt: TGTGCCAGCAGACCACAAGGACGGATTAGCAATCAGCCCCAGCATTTT

v_call: TRBV28
d_call: -
cdr3_length: 14
clone_size: many
j_call: TRBJ1-1
cdr3_aa: CASTSDTIRTEAFF
cdr3_nt: TGTGCCAGCACCTCCGACACCATTAGGACTGAAGCTTTCTTT

v_call: TRBV6-2/TRBV6-3
d_call: TRBD1
cdr3_length: 18
clone_size: -
j_call: TRBJ1-2
cdr3_aa: CASKPGTGDPTDYYGYTF
cdr3_nt: TGTGCCAGCAAACCCGGGACAGGGGACCCCACAGACTACTATGGCTACACCTTC

v_call: TRBV19
d_call: -
cdr3_length: 13
clone_size: few
j_call: TRBJ2-7
cdr3_aa: CASSIATADKQYF
cdr3_nt: TGTGCCAGTAGTATAGCCACCGCGGATAAGCAGTACTTC

v_call: TRBV7-2
d_call: -
cdr3_length: 13
clone_size: once
j_call: TRBJ1-2
cdr3_aa: CASSLRRLGGYTF
cdr3_nt: TGTGCCAGCAGCTTGAGGAGGTTGGGGGGCTACACCTTC

v_call: TRBV9
d_call: -
cdr3_length: 11
clone_size: many
j_call: TRBJ1-2
cdr3_aa: CASSVGYGYTF
cdr3_nt: TGTGCCAGCAGCGTAGGCTATGGCTACACCTTC

v_call: TRBV3-1
d_call: -
cdr3_length: 13
clone_size: few
j_call: TRBJ2-5
cdr3_aa: CASSQDSEETQYF
cdr3_nt: TGTGCCAGCAGCCAAGACTCAGAAGAGACCCAGTACTTC

v_call: TRBV20-1
d_call: -
cdr3_length: 14
clone_size: once
j_call: TRBJ1-2
cdr3_aa: CSAPETPANYGYTF
cdr3_nt: TGCAGTGCTCCCGAGACGCCGGCTAACTATGGCTACACCTTC

v_call: TRBV6-2/TRBV6-3
d_call: -
cdr3_length: 14
clone_size: many
j_call: TRBJ2-7
cdr3_aa: CASRMKTGSVEQYF
cdr3_nt: TGTGCCAGCAGAATGAAAACAGGGTCGGTCGAGCAGTACTTC

v_call: TRBV12-3/TRBV12-4
d_call: TRBD1
cdr3_length: 16
clone_size: many
j_call: TRBJ1-5
cdr3_aa: CAGSSPSGTVNQPQHF
cdr3_nt: TGTGCCGGCAGTTCCCCCTCGGGGACAGTCAATCAGCCCCAGCATTTT

v_call: TRBV28
d_call: -
cdr3_length: 12
clone_size: many
j_call: TRBJ1-1
cdr3_aa: CASSSERVEAFF
cdr3_nt: TGTGCCAGCAGTTCTGAAAGGGTTGAAGCTTTCTTT

v_call: TRBV15
d_call: -
cdr3_length: 12
clone_size: many
j_call: TRBJ1-1
cdr3_aa: CATSKGIPEAFF
cdr3_nt: TGTGCCACCAGCAAAGGAATTCCTGAAGCTTTCTTT

v_call: TRBV11-3
d_call: TRBD1
cdr3_length: 15
clone_size: -
j_call: TRBJ2-4
cdr3_aa: CASSPGQGAVDIQYF
cdr3_nt: TGTGCCAGCAGCCCAGGACAGGGGGCTGTGGACATTCAGTACTTC

v_call: TRBV29-1
d_call: -
cdr3_length: 14
clone_size: -
j_call: TRBJ1-2
cdr3_aa: CSVGQGVPNYGYTF
cdr3_nt: TGCAGCGTTGGGCAAGGGGTCCCTAACTATGGCTACACCTTC

v_call: TRBV24-1
d_call: TRBD1
cdr3_length: 20
clone_size: many
j_call: TRBJ2-2
cdr3_aa: CATSDIRYSGTGVNTGELFF
cdr3_nt: TGTGCCACCAGTGACATCCGATACAGTGGGACAGGGGTGAACACCGGGGAGCTGTTTTTT

v_call: TRBV9
d_call: TRBD1
cdr3_length: 15
clone_size: -
j_call: TRBJ2-7
cdr3_aa: CASSASPGQGDEQYF
cdr3_nt: TGTGCCAGCAGCGCGAGTCCGGGACAGGGGGACGAGCAGTACTTC

v_call: TRBV6-1
d_call: -
cdr3_length: 12
clone_size: -
j_call: TRBJ1-2
cdr3_aa: CAGRGANYGFTF
cdr3_nt: TGTGCAGGACGGGGGGCTAACTATGGCTTCACCTTC

v_call: TRBV6-1
d_call: -
cdr3_length: 16
clone_size: many
j_call: TRBJ1-5
cdr3_aa: CASHAAGADSNQPQHF
cdr3_nt: TGTGCCAGCCACGCTGCGGGCGCCGATAGCAATCAGCCCCAGCATTTT

v_call: TRBV5-1
d_call: -
cdr3_length: 13
clone_size: -
j_call: TRBJ1-1
cdr3_aa: CACSFREYTEAFF
cdr3_nt: TGCGCCTGCAGCTTCAGGGAATATACTGAAGCTTTCTTT

v_call: TRBV12-3/TRBV12-4
d_call: -
cdr3_length: 14
clone_size: -
j_call: TRBJ1-1
cdr3_aa: CASSLSQMNTEAFF
cdr3_nt: TGTGCCAGCAGTTTGTCCCAGATGAACACTGAAGCTTTCTTT

v_call: TRBV7-9
d_call: -
cdr3_length: 15
clone_size: -
j_call: TRBJ1-3
cdr3_aa: CASSPTVLSGNTIYF
cdr3_nt: TGTGCCAGCAGCCCCACAGTCCTCTCTGGAAACACCATATATTTT

v_call: TRBV6-2/TRBV6-3
d_call: -
cdr3_length: 15
clone_size: many
j_call: TRBJ2-2
cdr3_aa: CASSPVDKDTGELFF
cdr3_nt: TGTGCCAGCAGCCCAGTGGACAAGGACACCGGGGAGCTGTTTTTT

v_call: TRBV5-1
d_call: TRBD1
cdr3_length: 15
clone_size: -
j_call: TRBJ1-1
cdr3_aa: CASSLFGQGYTEAFF
cdr3_nt: TGCGCCAGCAGCTTGTTCGGACAGGGGTACACTGAAGCTTTCTTT

v_call: TRBV11-1
d_call: TRBD1
cdr3_length: 17
clone_size: many
j_call: TRBJ1-2
cdr3_aa: CASSSTGTGIHNYGYTF
cdr3_nt: TGTGCCAGCAGCTCAACCGGGACAGGGATTCATAACTATGGCTACACCTTC

v_call: TRBV12-3/TRBV12-4
d_call: -
cdr3_length: 15
clone_size: many
j_call: TRBJ1-1
cdr3_aa: CASSSSLRLNTEAFF
cdr3_nt: TGTGCCAGCAGTTCGTCCTTACGATTGAACACTGAAGCTTTCTTT

v_call: TRBV11-2
d_call: -
cdr3_length: 14
clone_size: many
j_call: TRBJ1-1
cdr3_aa: CASSTLTENTEAFF
cdr3_nt: TGTGCCAGCAGCACACTCACAGAGAACACTGAAGCTTTCTTT

v_call: TRBV6-5
d_call: -
cdr3_length: 16
clone_size: many
j_call: TRBJ2-7
cdr3_aa: CASRRPGTLAVHEQYF
cdr3_nt: TGTGCCAGCAGGCGCCCCGGGACCCTTGCGGTACACGAGCAGTACTTC

v_call: TRBV7-2
d_call: -
cdr3_length: 14
clone_size: -
j_call: TRBJ1-1
cdr3_aa: CASSNGRVNTEAFF
cdr3_nt: TGTGCCAGCAGCAATGGGAGGGTGAACACTGAAGCTTTCTTT

v_call: TRBV9
d_call: -
cdr3_length: 17
clone_size: many
j_call: TRBJ2-5
cdr3_aa: CASSAGVRPRIQETQYF
cdr3_nt: TGTGCCAGCAGCGCCGGGGTTCGGCCTCGTATCCAAGAGACCCAGTACTTC

v_call: TRBV6-4
d_call: -
cdr3_length: 16
clone_size: -
j_call: TRBJ2-7
cdr3_aa: CASSDVGPRDSYEQYF
cdr3_nt: TGTGCCAGCAGTGACGTCGGACCCCGCGACTCCTACGAGCAGTACTTC

v_call: TRBV12-3/TRBV12-4
d_call: -
cdr3_length: 14
clone_size: many
j_call: TRBJ1-6
cdr3_aa: CASSSGPLNSPLHF
cdr3_nt: TGTGCCAGCAGCTCTGGACCCCTAAATTCACCCCTCCACTTT

v_call: TRBV6-5
d_call: TRBD1
cdr3_length: 16
clone_size: many
j_call: TRBJ1-2
cdr3_aa: CASSYGTGGHGYGYTF
cdr3_nt: TGTGCCAGCAGTTACGGGACAGGGGGCCATGGGTATGGCTACACCTTC

v_call: TRBV2
d_call: -
cdr3_length: 15
clone_size: many
j_call: TRBJ1-1
cdr3_aa: CASTPTGGLNTEAFF
cdr3_nt: TGTGCCAGCACTCCCACGGGGGGACTTAACACTGAAGCTTTCTTT

v_call: TRBV11-2
d_call: -
cdr3_length: 13
clone_size: many
j_call: TRBJ2-5
cdr3_aa: CASSAQQGETQYF
cdr3_nt: TGTGCCAGCAGCGCCCAGCAGGGTGAGACCCAGTACTTC

v_call: TRBV12-3/TRBV12-4
d_call: -
cdr3_length: 13
clone_size: many
j_call: TRBJ2-5
cdr3_aa: CASSASVQETQYF
cdr3_nt: TGTGCCAGCAGTGCTAGCGTTCAAGAGACCCAGTACTTC

v_call: TRBV5-1
d_call: TRBD1
cdr3_length: 14
clone_size: -
j_call: TRBJ1-1
cdr3_aa: CASSTRQGMTEAFF
cdr3_nt: TGCGCCAGCAGCACACGACAGGGGATGACTGAAGCTTTCTTT

v_call: TRBV6-5
d_call: -
cdr3_length: 15
clone_size: many
j_call: TRBJ1-1
cdr3_aa: CASSYSGTLNTEAFF
cdr3_nt: TGTGCCAGCAGTTACTCCGGGACATTGAACACTGAAGCTTTCTTT

v_call: TRBV13
d_call: TRBD1
cdr3_length: 16
clone_size: many
j_call: TRBJ1-2
cdr3_aa: CASSLNRDRINYGYTF
cdr3_nt: TGTGCCAGCAGCTTAAACCGGGACAGAATTAACTATGGCTACACCTTC

v_call: TRBV28
d_call: -
cdr3_length: 14
clone_size: -
j_call: TRBJ1-1
cdr3_aa: CASSFAGYNTEAFF
cdr3_nt: TGTGCCAGCAGTTTCGCAGGGTATAACACTGAAGCTTTCTTT

v_call: TRBV19
d_call: -
cdr3_length: 14
clone_size: -
j_call: TRBJ1-5
cdr3_aa: CASRTGQPAQPQHF
cdr3_nt: TGTGCCAGTAGGACTGGACAGCCCGCCCAGCCCCAGCATTTT